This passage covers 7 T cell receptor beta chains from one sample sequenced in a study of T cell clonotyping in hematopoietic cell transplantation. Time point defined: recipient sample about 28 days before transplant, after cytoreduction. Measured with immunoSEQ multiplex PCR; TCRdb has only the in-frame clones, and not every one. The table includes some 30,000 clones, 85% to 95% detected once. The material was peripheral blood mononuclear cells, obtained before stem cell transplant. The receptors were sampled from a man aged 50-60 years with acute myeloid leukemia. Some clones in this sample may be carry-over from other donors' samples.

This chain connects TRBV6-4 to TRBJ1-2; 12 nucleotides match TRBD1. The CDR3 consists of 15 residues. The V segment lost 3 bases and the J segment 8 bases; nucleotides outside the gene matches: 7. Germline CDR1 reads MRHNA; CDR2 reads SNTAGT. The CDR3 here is CASSEPGQGALGYTF. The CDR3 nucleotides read TGTGCCAGCAGTGAACCGGGACAGGGGGCTTTGGGCTACACCTTC.

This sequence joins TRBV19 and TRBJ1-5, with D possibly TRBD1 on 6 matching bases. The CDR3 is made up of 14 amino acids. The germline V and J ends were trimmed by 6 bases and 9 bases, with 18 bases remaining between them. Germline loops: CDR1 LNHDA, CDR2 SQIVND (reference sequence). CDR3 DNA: TGTGCCAGTAGGGCGACAGGCCCAGGAGGGCCCCAGCATTTT. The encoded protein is CASRATGPGGPQHF.

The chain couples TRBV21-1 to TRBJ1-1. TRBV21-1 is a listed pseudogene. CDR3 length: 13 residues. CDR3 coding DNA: TGTGCCAGCAGCAAAGGGGAGAACACTGAAGCTTTCTTT. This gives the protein CASSKGENTEAFF.

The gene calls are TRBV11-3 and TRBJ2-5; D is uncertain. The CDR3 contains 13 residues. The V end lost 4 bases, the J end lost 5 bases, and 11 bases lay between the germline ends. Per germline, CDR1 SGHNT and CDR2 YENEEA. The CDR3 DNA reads TGTGCCAGCAGCTCGGGCCTCCAGGAGACCCAGTACTTC. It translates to CASSSGLQETQYF. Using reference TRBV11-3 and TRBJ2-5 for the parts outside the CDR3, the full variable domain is EAGVVQSPRYKIIEKKQPVAFWCNPISGHNTLYWYLQNLGQGPELLIRYENEEAVDDSQLPKDRFSAERLKGVDSTLKIQPAELGDSAVYLCASSSGLQETQYFGPGTRLLVL.

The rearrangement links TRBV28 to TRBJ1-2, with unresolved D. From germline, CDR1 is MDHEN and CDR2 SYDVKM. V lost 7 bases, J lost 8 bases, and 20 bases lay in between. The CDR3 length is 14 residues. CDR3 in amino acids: CASTPDGPPVGYTF. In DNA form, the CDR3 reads TGTGCCAGCACCCCAGACGGACCCCCTGTGGGCTACACCTTC.

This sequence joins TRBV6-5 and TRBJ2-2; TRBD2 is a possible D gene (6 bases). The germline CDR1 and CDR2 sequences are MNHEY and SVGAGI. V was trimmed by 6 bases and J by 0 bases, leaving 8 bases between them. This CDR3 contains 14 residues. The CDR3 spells CASRRLANTGELFF. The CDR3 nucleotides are TGTGCCAGCAGAAGACTAGCGAACACCGGGGAGCTGTTTTTT.

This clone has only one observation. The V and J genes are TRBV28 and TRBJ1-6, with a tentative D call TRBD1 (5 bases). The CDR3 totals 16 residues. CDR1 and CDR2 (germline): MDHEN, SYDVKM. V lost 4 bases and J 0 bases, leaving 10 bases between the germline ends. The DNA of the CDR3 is TGTGCCAGCAGTTCTGGTGACAGCTCCTATAATTCACCCCTCCACTTT. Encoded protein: CASSSGDSSYNSPLHF.